The 23 T cell receptor beta chains reported below all come from one sample, sequenced in a study of chemoradiotherapy in HPV16-positive cancers. The assay was immunoSEQ multiplex PCR, and TCRdb's table has in-frame clones only and misses some. The profile shows roughly 8,300 clones, around 79% of them singletons. Sequences were derived from tumor tissue, sampled from a patient who underwent chemoradiotherapy. The origin of the receptors is a human donor with HPV-associated anogenital cancer.

The rearrangement joins TRBV19 to TRBJ2-1; possibly TRBD1 or TRBD2 for D (6 bases each). V was shortened by 5 bases and J by 4 bases, with 15 bases between the two germline ends. The CDR3 extends over 15 amino acids. Per the germline V gene, CDR1 is LNHDA and CDR2 is SQIVND (reference sequence). Here the CDR3 reads CASSAQEGGYNEQFF. CDR3 sequence (DNA): TGTGCCAGTAGTGCCCAGGAGGGGGGATACAATGAGCAGTTCTTC.

The rearrangement links TRBV11-2 to TRBJ2-3, with 8 bases that match TRBD1. CDR3 size: 16 residues. The germline V gene has CDR1 SGHAT and CDR2 FQNNGV. After removal of 5 bases from V and 0 bases from J, the junction contained 7 bases not matched to a gene. CDR3 in DNA: TGTGCCAGCAGCATCACAGGGGGTGGGAGCACAGATACGCAGTATTTT. As protein: CASSITGGGSTDTQYF.

In this sample, this clone turned up once. At one of its ends the junction is not consistent with the germline gene, which may arise from a read error. V and J are TRBV7-7 and TRBJ2-2; 8 bases align to TRBD1. Germline lookup yields CDR1 SSHAT and CDR2 FNYEAQ (reference sequence). The CDR3 covers 15 residues. The CDR3, as DNA: TGTGCTAGCAGCTTAAACAGGGGGGAAACCGGGGAGCTGTTTTTT. Translated, it gives CASSLNRGETGELFF.

The chain has TRBV6-1 and TRBJ1-5; D gene uncertain. CDR1 MNHNS and CDR2 SASEGT come from the germline V gene. Trimming took 4 bases from V and 9 from J, leaving 19 bases between them. The CDR3 has 15 residues. CDR3 loop: CASSAGTEDRRPQHF. For the CDR3, the DNA is TGTGCCAGCAGTGCGGGTACGGAGGATAGGCGGCCCCAGCATTTT.

The V gene is TRBV11-3, the J gene TRBJ2-3, with D possibly being TRBD1 (6 bases). The CDR3 runs 15 residues. The V end lost 5 bases, the J end lost 1 base, and 13 bases lay between the germline ends. Germline V lookup: CDR1 SGHNT, CDR2 YENEEA. CDR3 nucleotides: TGTGCCAGCAGCCACAGGGCCATCGGCACAGATACGCAGTATTTT. It codes for CASSHRAIGTDTQYF.

This chain uses TRBV7-2 with TRBJ2-4, with D perhaps matching TRBD1 or TRBD2 (5 bases each). Looked up from germline, CDR1 is SGHTA and CDR2 is FQGNSA. Trimming took off 6 bases at V and 0 bases at J, with 12 bases between the two ends. The CDR3 runs 15 residues. The CDR3 is CASSLLGTAKNIQYF. The DNA for the CDR3 is TGTGCCAGCAGTCTTCTAGGGACAGCCAAAAACATTCAGTACTTC.

A few counts support this clone. CDR3 protein: CASRLTATKETQYF. For the CDR3, the DNA is TGTGCCAGCAGGCTGACAGCTACCAAAGAGACCCAGTACTTC. V gene TRBV27 combines with J gene TRBJ2-5; perhaps TRBD1 as D (5 bases). The CDR3 has 14 residues. V lost 6 bases and J 3 bases, leaving 14 bases between the germline ends. The germline V gene has CDR1 MNHEY and CDR2 SMNVEV (reference sequence).

Turning to this clone: The sample has other DNA sequences that encode this CDR3 too. This rearrangement joins TRBV6-6 to TRBJ2-3; 7 nucleotides match TRBD1. The V segment lost 4 bases and the J segment 1 base; nucleotides outside the gene matches: 5. CDR1 is MNHNY and CDR2 is SVGAGI in the germline V gene (reference sequence). CDR3 length equals 15 residues. The CDR3 loop reads CASSSGTAGTDTQYF. In DNA, the CDR3 is TGTGCCAGCAGTTCCGGGACAGCCGGCACAGATACGCAGTATTTT.

This clone was observed once. The genes are TRBV9 and TRBJ2-3, with 8 bases lining up with TRBD2. Germline assignment: CDR1 SGDLS and CDR2 YYNGEE. The CDR3 contains 17 residues. V lost 6 bases to trimming and J lost 0 bases; unmatched junction nucleotides: 12. CDR3 in DNA: TGTGCCAGCACGGGGCTAGCGGGTACCGTGAGCACAGATACGCAGTATTTT. This translates into CASTGLAGTVSTDTQYF.

The CDR3 is CASTRSRGPAGAWEQYF. Here the CDR3 DNA reads TGTGCCAGCACCCGGAGCCGAGGACCAGCGGGAGCTTGGGAGCAGTACTTC. The chain is built from TRBV11-2 and TRBJ2-7; 8 nucleotides match TRBD2. V shed 7 bases and J 7 bases; nucleotides not matched to a gene: 21. Germline V gives CDR1 SGHAT, CDR2 FQNNGV. The CDR3 totals 17 residues.

The sample holds one count of this clone. The chain is built from TRBV19 and TRBJ2-3; perhaps TRBD1 as D (5 bases). CDR1 and CDR2 from the germline V gene are LNHDA and SQIVND (reference sequence). V lost 3 bases, J lost 2 bases, and 9 bases lay in between. CDR3 length: 14 residues. The chain's CDR3 is CASSIGGHTDTQYF. The CDR3 DNA sequence: TGTGCCAGTAGTATCGGCGGACACACAGATACGCAGTATTTT. Filled out from reference TRBV19 and TRBJ2-3, the complete variable domain reads DGGITQSPKYLFRKEGQNVTLSCEQNLNHDAMYWYRQDPGQGLRLIYYSQIVNDFQKGDIAEGYSVSREKKESFPLTVTSAQKNPTAFYLCASSIGGHTDTQYFGPGTRLTVL.

V is TRBV6-6 and J is TRBJ2-5; 9 nucleotides line up with TRBD1. From germline, CDR1 is MNHNY and CDR2 SVGAGI (reference sequence). V trimming: 5 bases; J trimming: 5 bases; junction bases outside the gene matches: 9. This CDR3 region has 15 residues. Here the CDR3 DNA reads TGTGCCAGCAGTGCACCGGACAGGGGACGGGAGACCCAGTACTTC. Its protein product is CASSAPDRGRETQYF.

This rearrangement joins TRBV9 to TRBJ2-3, with D hard to call. This CDR3 region has 12 residues. Trimming cost V 4 bases and J 2 bases, with 5 bases left between them. Looked up from germline, CDR1 is SGDLS and CDR2 is YYNGEE. Written as DNA, the CDR3 is TGTGCCAGCAGCCCCCACACAGATACGCAGTATTTT. It is translated as CASSPHTDTQYF.

This chain joins TRBV30 and TRBJ1-1; D remains ambiguous. Germline V gene lookup returns CDR1 GTSNPN and CDR2 SVGIG (reference sequence). The CDR3 runs 11 residues. CDR3 loop: CVGHSNTEAFF. The CDR3, as DNA: TGTGTCGGGCATTCGAACACTGAAGCTTTCTTT.

This clone was observed a handful of times. V is TRBV10-3 and J is TRBJ1-4, with 7 bases that match TRBD1. Germline CDR1 is ENHRY and CDR2 is SYGVKD. V trimming: 10 bases; J trimming: 7 bases; junction bases outside the gene matches: 9. The length of the CDR3 is 13 residues. Here the CDR3 reads CATRDRVGEKLFF. CDR3 in DNA: TGTGCCACTCGCGACAGGGTGGGTGAAAAACTGTTTTTT.

The V call is TRBV5-1, the J call TRBJ2-3, with a possible D match to TRBD1 (5 bases). Germline assignment: CDR1 SGHRS and CDR2 YFSETQ. This CDR3 comprises 16 residues. V was cut by 1 base and J by 4 bases, with 16 bases left in between. CDR3 amino acids: CASSLIGPRVADTQYF. CDR3 in DNA: TGCGCCAGCAGCTTGATCGGGCCCAGGGTGGCAGATACGCAGTATTTT.

This clone has only a few counts. The chain joins TRBV6-1 to TRBJ2-2; D perhaps matches TRBD2 (6 bases). Trimming left V 4 bases short and J 3 bases short, with 12 bases between. The CDR3 is 15 amino acids. Germline CDR1 is MNHNS and CDR2 is SASEGT. The CDR3 protein is CASSGGEGYTGELFF. The CDR3 DNA follows: TGTGCCAGCAGTGGGGGGGAAGGGTACACCGGGGAGCTGTTTTTT.

The chain links TRBV9 to TRBJ1-5; no firm D call. The CDR3 has 15 amino acids. V was shortened by 0 bases and J by 5 bases, with 12 bases between the two germline ends. In germline, CDR1 is SGDLS, CDR2 YYNGEE. CDR3 DNA: TGTGCCAGCAGCGTAGGGGCGGGGAGGGATCAGCCCCAGCATTTT. Its protein product is CASSVGAGRDQPQHF.

The sample holds a few counts of this clone. V gene TRBV6-5 combines with J gene TRBJ1-2; perhaps TRBD1 as D (5 bases). The CDR3 has 13 amino acids. V was pared by 6 bases and J by 4 bases, with 12 bases between. Germline V gives CDR1 MNHEY, CDR2 SVGAGI. The CDR3, as DNA: TGTGCCAGCAGGAGGGACGGTTCCTATGGCTACACCTTC. Translation: CASRRDGSYGYTF.

The chain uses TRBV11-3 and TRBJ2-3, with TRBD2 identical over 7 bases. This CDR3 contains 14 residues. Trimming at V came to 5 bases and at J to 2 bases, leaving 4 bases not matched to a gene. Germline V gene sequence: CDR1 SGHNT, CDR2 YENEEA. As DNA, the CDR3 is TGTGCCAGCAGCCCAGGGACTACCACAGATACGCAGTATTTT. Its protein product is CASSPGTTTDTQYF.

The chain links TRBV29-1 to TRBJ2-7; possible D gene TRBD2, 6 bases. Per the germline V gene, CDR1 is SQVTM and CDR2 is ANQGSEA. The CDR3 covers 12 residues. This chain's CDR3 is CSARGKEGEQYV. CDR3 bases: TGCAGTGCGCGAGGAAAGGAGGGCGAGCAGTACGTC.

This clone showed up just a few times. The chain links TRBV6-6 to TRBJ2-5; D remains ambiguous. Looked up from germline, CDR1 is MNHNY and CDR2 is SVGAGI (reference sequence). The V gene lost 10 bases and the J gene lost 5 bases, with 11 bases spanning the gap. CDR3 length equals 11 residues. The CDR3 DNA reads as TGTGCCATAAGGGTTGGGGAGACCCAGTACTTC. Its translation: CAIRVGETQYF.

This clone was observed a few times. The V and J genes are TRBV4-3 and TRBJ2-7; possible D gene TRBD2, 5 bases. The V and J ends lost 4 bases and 3 bases respectively, with 16 bases between them. The CDR3 has 15 residues. Per germline, CDR1 LGHNA and CDR2 YSLEER. The DNA for the CDR3 is TGCGCCAGCAGCCCCCGGGGAGACCTTGGCTACGAGCAGTACTTC. This translates into CASSPRGDLGYEQYF.